The sequence of this T cell receptor beta chain was determined in a study of long-term antiretroviral therapy in people with HIV. The assay, immunoSEQ v3.0, was run at survey level. Libraries were prepared by immunoSEQ multiplex PCR; TCRdb keeps only in-frame clonotypes and omits some of them. This sample has 20,000 to 25,000 clones; around 76% occur once, and the top ten carry over 9%. The germline CDR1 and CDR2 sequences are SGHVS and FQNEAQ. Trimming removed 7 bases at V and 4 bases at J, with 16 bases between. The CDR3 is made up of 14 amino acids. Sequences were derived from unsorted PBMCs, sampled about 1.8 years before starting antiretroviral therapy. The chain links TRBV7-8 to TRBJ1-1; D perhaps matches TRBD1 (6 bases). This TCR came from a woman in her thirties or forties with HIV. CDR3 nucleotides: TGTGCCAGCACCGAGGGTGGAGGGGGCACTGAAGCTTTCTTT. Its protein is CASTEGGGGTEAFF. The full variable domain, its missing parts supplied by reference TRBV7-8 and TRBJ1-1, is GAGVSQSPRYKVAKRGQDVALRCDPISGHVSLFWYQQALGQGPEFLTYFQNEAQLDKSGLPSDRFFAERPEGSVSTLKIQRTQQEDSAVYLCASTEGGGGTEAFFGQGTRLTVV.